This TCR beta chain was sequenced in a study of blood T cells in healthy people across ages. This clonotype turned up a few times. Combining a sample-barcoded 5' primer with a J-beta primer mix, a second PCR ran for about 6 to 11 cycles. TCRdb fed the 5' RACE reads into MiXCR, producing one record per CDR3 protein. The sample yields over 500,000 distinct CDR3 sequences, about 50% seen once. Germline V gene data show CDR1 as SEHNR and CDR2 as FQNEAQ (reference sequence). The CDR3 totals 13 residues. Trimming left V 5 bases short and J 5 bases short, with 12 bases between. The TCR originated in a woman aged 80 or over in good health. Material for sequencing was blood. V usage is TRBV7-9 and J usage is TRBJ2-5, with D possibly TRBD1 on 6 matching bases. CDR3 sequence (DNA): TGTGCCAGCAGCCGAACAGGGTTGGAGACCCAGTACTTC. Residues: CASSRTGLETQYF.